Below are 22 T cell receptor beta chains sequenced from a single sample in a study of blood T cells in healthy people across ages. It was with a sample-barcoded 5' primer and a J-beta primer mix that a second PCR of about 6 to 12 cycles was run. One entry per CDR3 protein, called by TCRdb with MiXCR from the 5' RACE reads. The table records 1.5 million to 2 million distinct CDR3 sequences, 30% to 35% of them present only once. Material for sequencing was blood. These receptors all stem from a woman aged 25 to 45 in good health.

This clonotype has more than one count but fewer than ten. One junction end disagrees with the germline gene, perhaps due to a read error. The rearrangement uses TRBV4-2 and TRBJ2-1; D is ambiguous. CDR3 size: 16 residues. Germline CDR1 and CDR2: LGHNA and YNFKEQ. This chain's CDR3 is CACSQDRSYSYNEQFF. The DNA of the CDR3 is TGTGCCTGCAGCCAAGATAGGAGTTACTCCTACAATGAGCAGTTCTTC.

The chain carries TRBV20-1 and TRBJ2-7; 9 nucleotides agree with TRBD2. The CDR3 is made up of 14 amino acids. Germline V gene data show CDR1 as DFQATT and CDR2 as SNEGSKA (reference sequence). V dropped 5 bases and J dropped 2; count of bases not matched to a gene: 7. The CDR3 DNA is TGCAGTGCTTTCTCCAGCGGGGGGCCCTACGAGCAGTACTTC. It translates to CSAFSSGGPYEQYF.

The chain combines TRBV20-1 with TRBJ1-6; no clear D. Trimming cost V 0 bases and J 10 bases, with 16 bases left between them. The germline gives CDR1 DFQATT, CDR2 SNEGSKA (reference sequence). The length of the CDR3 is 15 residues. The chain's CDR3 is CSARDFQQSGSPLHF. The CDR3 nucleotides read TGCAGTGCTAGAGATTTTCAACAGAGCGGCTCACCCCTCCACTTT.

This clonotype was observed a few times. This rearrangement joins TRBV11-1 to TRBJ2-1, with TRBD1 identical over 9 bases. Germline loops: CDR1 SGHAT, CDR2 FQDESV (reference sequence). The CDR3 length is 16 residues. V dropped 1 base and J dropped 4; count of bases not matched to a gene: 5. CDR3 in amino acids: CASSLEGTGPYNEQFF. CDR3 nucleotide sequence: TGTGCCAGCAGCTTAGAAGGGACAGGGCCATACAATGAGCAGTTCTTC.

The chain links TRBV6-1 to TRBJ1-1; D unresolved. This CDR3 contains 11 residues. Trimming shortened V by 7 bases and J by 6 bases, and 9 bases separated the two germline ends. Looked up from germline, CDR1 is MNHNS and CDR2 is SASEGT. Here the CDR3 reads CASTRVAEAFF. DNA of the CDR3: TGTGCCAGCACGAGGGTCGCTGAAGCTTTCTTT.

This clonotype was detected only a few times. The genes are TRBV20-1 and TRBJ2-3; 9 nucleotides line up with TRBD1. Germline trimming cut 6 bases from V and 4 bases from J; bases unmatched to any gene: 11. Germline CDR1 DFQATT, CDR2 SNEGSKA (reference sequence). This CDR3 has 15 amino acids. This CDR3 reads CSARRDRVSSDTQYF. The CDR3 coding sequence is TGCAGTGCCCGCCGGGACAGGGTGTCCTCAGATACGCAGTATTTT.

This clonotype has ten or more counts. This chain uses TRBV29-1 with TRBJ2-1, with 8 bases identical to TRBD2. The germline V gene encodes CDR1 SQVTM and CDR2 ANQGSEA. The ends lost 4 bases at V and 2 bases at J; junction bases unmatched: 4. The CDR3 spans 14 residues. The CDR3 reads CSVVDGGAYNEQFF. The CDR3 DNA reads as TGCAGCGTTGTAGACGGGGGGGCCTACAATGAGCAGTTCTTC.

This chain connects TRBV4-1 to TRBJ1-1, with TRBD1 as a possible D gene (5 bases). This CDR3 spans 13 amino acids. V lost 4 bases and J lost 7, with 13 bases in between. Germline CDR1 reads MGHRA; CDR2 reads YSYEKL. The CDR3 here is CASSPSTAYEAFF. CDR3 DNA sequence: TGCGCCAGCAGCCCGTCGACAGCTTATGAAGCTTTCTTT.

This clonotype was recorded once. The genes are TRBV20-1 and TRBJ2-1, with D unresolved. The CDR3 totals 16 residues. Per the germline V gene, CDR1 is DFQATT and CDR2 is SNEGSKA (reference sequence). Trimming pared 0 bases from V and 9 bases from J, leaving 21 bases between. CDR3 coding DNA: TGCAGTGCTAGAGATCCATCGGCCCCAGTACGGAGTGAGCAGTTCTTC. Its protein product is CSARDPSAPVRSEQFF.

As regards this clonotype: A read error may be the cause here, since a much bigger clone is one base away. The V and J genes are TRBV29-1 and TRBJ2-1, with 10 bases identical to TRBD2. The assigned J gene may be wrong: the sequence end matches TRBJ2-7 better. Germline V gene data show CDR1 as SQVTM and CDR2 as ANQGSEA. The CDR3 runs 17 residues. The CDR3, as DNA: TGCAGCGTTGACGGGGCTAGCGGGAGCTTGCCCTACAATGAGCAGTACTTC. Its protein product is CSVDGASGSLPYNEQYF.

The chain has TRBV30 and TRBJ2-7; tentatively, D is TRBD2 (6 bases). CDR1 GTSNPN and CDR2 SVGIG come from the germline V gene (reference sequence). V lost 3 bases and J lost 0, with 18 bases in between. The CDR3 totals 16 residues. The CDR3 coding sequence is TGTGCCTGGAGCCCAGAATTGGCGGGGCCCTCCTACGAGCAGTACTTC. Its translation is CAWSPELAGPSYEQYF.

The rearrangement uses TRBV12-3 or TRBV12-4 and TRBJ1-1; D call uncertain. Trimming left V 7 bases short and J 6 bases short, with 9 bases between. There are 11 residues in the CDR3. CDR3 sequence (DNA): TGTGCCAGCAACGTGGGAGCTGAAGCTTTCTTT. It yields the protein CASNVGAEAFF.

V is TRBV20-1 and J is TRBJ1-6; TRBD1 matches 10 bases. The germline V gene has CDR1 DFQATT and CDR2 SNEGSKA (reference sequence). Trimming cost V 6 bases and J 10 bases; bases outside gene matches: 9. This CDR3 region has 14 residues. The CDR3 DNA is TGCAGTGCCCGCGACAGGGGGCCACGGTCACCCCTCCACTTT. It yields the protein CSARDRGPRSPLHF.

This clonotype was picked up a small number of times. The chain recombines TRBV27 with TRBJ1-4; D gene ambiguous. The germline V gene encodes CDR1 MNHEY and CDR2 SMNVEV (reference sequence). V lost 10 bases to trimming and J lost 7 bases, with 16 bases between them. This CDR3 contains 13 residues. This chain's CDR3 is CATGGIRGEKLFF. The CDR3 region has the DNA TGTGCCACCGGTGGGATACGGGGTGAAAAACTGTTTTTT.

This clonotype was counted between two and nine times. This chain connects TRBV2 to TRBJ2-1; D uncertain. There are 12 residues in the CDR3. Germline V CDR1 and CDR2: SNHLY, FYNNEI. Trimming stripped 7 bases from V and 7 bases from J, with 11 bases between. This CDR3 reads CASIETENEQFF. In DNA form, the CDR3 reads TGTGCCAGCATAGAGACGGAGAATGAGCAGTTCTTC. Full variable domain (remainder filled in from reference TRBV2 and TRBJ2-1): EPEVTQTPSHQVTQMGQEVILRCVPISNHLYFYWYRQILGQKVEFLVSFYNNEISEKSEIFDDQFSVERPDGSNFTLKIRSTKLEDSAMYFCASIETENEQFFGPGTRLTVL.

This clonotype came up a few times. A read error is possible here, since a much larger clone lies one base away. This chain links TRBV20-1 with TRBJ2-1; 7 bases agree with TRBD2. The V gene end was trimmed by 0 bases and the J gene end by 5 bases; junction bases not matched to a gene: 13. The CDR3 spans 17 residues. CDR1 is DFQATT and CDR2 is SNEGSKA in the germline V gene (reference sequence). The CDR3 DNA reads TGCAGTGCTAGAGATTCGGTAGCGGGCCCGTCCCACAATGAGCAGTTCTTC. Protein: CSARDSVAGPSHNEQFF.

The V call is TRBV5-4, the J call TRBJ1-3, with D maybe TRBD1 (5 bases). This CDR3 region has 17 residues. Germline V gives CDR1 SGHNT, CDR2 YYREEE (reference sequence). Trimming took 0 bases from V and 1 from J, leaving 14 bases between them. CDR3 sequence reads: CASSLEPPGISGNTIYF. In DNA form, the CDR3 reads TGTGCCAGCAGCTTGGAACCCCCAGGGATTTCTGGAAACACCATATATTTT.

This clonotype has a handful of counts. V is TRBV6-5 and J is TRBJ1-6, with 9 bases identical to TRBD1. V lost 2 bases to trimming and J lost 9 bases; unmatched junction nucleotides: 5. This CDR3 region has 15 residues. From germline, CDR1 is MNHEY and CDR2 SVGAGI. The CDR3 DNA reads as TGTGCCAGCAGTTACCGGGACAGGGTCTCTTCACCCCTCCACTTT. Translating gives CASSYRDRVSSPLHF.

This clonotype came up a few times. V usage is TRBV6-5 and J usage is TRBJ2-5; 7 bases are shared with TRBD1. CDR1 and CDR2 from the germline V gene are MNHEY and SVGAGI. This CDR3 contains 18 residues. V shed 1 base, J shed 1 base, and the junction held 12 bases outside the gene matches. The CDR3 spells CASSYLTGVTSIQETQYF. The CDR3 DNA is TGTGCCAGCAGTTACTTAACAGGGGTCACCTCTATCCAAGAGACCCAGTACTTC.

The DNA of the CDR3 is TGTGCCAGCAGCCGGGGGGCTCCGGGCCGCGATTCACCCCTCCACTTT. Protein sequence: CASSRGAPGRDSPLHF. The V and J genes are TRBV7-8 and TRBJ1-6, with D maybe TRBD1 (6 bases). CDR1 and CDR2 from the germline V gene are SGHVS and FQNEAQ. The length of the CDR3 is 16 residues. V lost 5 bases, J lost 8 bases, and 19 bases lay in between.

The CDR3: CSVEDLGGQGMFSHNSPLHF. CDR3 nucleotides: TGCAGCGTTGAAGATCTAGGGGGACAGGGAATGTTTTCCCATAATTCACCCCTCCACTTT. This chain connects TRBV29-1 to TRBJ1-6; 9 nucleotides line up with TRBD1. V shed 0 bases, J shed 5 bases, and the junction held 17 bases outside the gene matches. The CDR3 is 20 amino acids. In germline, CDR1 is SQVTM, CDR2 ANQGSEA.

This clonotype has a single count. This may arise from a read error, as a much more abundant clone is one base away. The gene calls are TRBV7-9 and TRBJ2-7, with D perhaps TRBD1 or TRBD2 (5 bases each). The germline V and J ends were trimmed by 5 bases and 3 bases, with 14 bases remaining between them. This CDR3 has 14 residues. CDR1 and CDR2 from the germline V gene are SEHNR and FQNEAQ (reference sequence). The CDR3 region is CASSDRGKGYEQYF. DNA for the CDR3: TGTGCCAGCAGCGACCGGGGCAAAGGCTACGAGCAGTACTTC.